Below are 3 T cell receptor beta chains sequenced from a single sample in a study of blood T cells in healthy people across ages. A second about 7 to 11 cycle PCR used barcoded and J-beta primers. TCRdb analysed the 5' RACE reads with MiXCR anew, one entry per CDR3 protein. The sample lists over 750,000 distinct CDR3 sequences, approximately 25% occurring once. This sample also appeared in a second study, on T cells of mothers and their children.

The sample consisted of blood. The origin of the receptors is a boy younger than 18 in good health.

This chain uses TRBV6-5 with TRBJ1-1; 8 nucleotides match TRBD1. The CDR3 runs 15 residues. CDR1 is MNHEY and CDR2 is SVGAGI in the germline V gene. V was clipped by 3 bases and J by 0 bases; unmatched bases: 3. CDR3 sequence (DNA): TGTGCCAGCAGTTATGGGGACAGGCTGAACACTGAAGCTTTCTTT. This codes for CASSYGDRLNTEAFF.

This clonotype was observed a handful of times. This chain uses TRBV7-8 with TRBJ1-5; D may be TRBD1 (6 bases). Germline values: CDR1 SGHVS, CDR2 FQNEAQ. V lost 8 bases, J lost 7 bases, and 15 bases lay in between. The CDR3 covers 13 residues. The CDR3 here is CASGRGGIQPQHF. In nucleotides, the CDR3 is TGTGCCAGCGGAAGAGGGGGGATCCAGCCCCAGCATTTT.

This clonotype has a handful of counts. The CDR3 region is CASSTHRDRAAGELFF. CDR3 coding DNA: TGTGCCAGTAGTACCCACCGGGACAGGGCTGCCGGGGAGCTGTTTTTT. The rearrangement uses TRBV19 and TRBJ2-2; 9 positions match TRBD1. Germline V gene lookup returns CDR1 LNHDA and CDR2 SQIVND (reference sequence). The V gene end was trimmed by 4 bases and the J gene end by 6 bases; junction bases not matched to a gene: 9. The CDR3 sequence is 16 residues long. Using reference TRBV19 and TRBJ2-2 for the parts outside the CDR3, the full variable domain is DGGITQSPKYLFRKEGQNVTLSCEQNLNHDAMYWYRQDPGQGLRLIYYSQIVNDFQKGDIAEGYSVSREKKESFPLTVTSAQKNPTAFYLCASSTHRDRAAGELFFGEGSRLTVL.